One and the same sample provided the 3 T cell receptor beta chains below, sequenced in a study of blood T cell repertoires in COVID-19. Assay used: immunoSEQ multiplex PCR; TCRdb lists only in-frame clones, some missing. The sample consists of fewer than 120,000 clones, almost 80% of them appearing once. The sequencing input was peripheral blood. These receptors were taken from a woman of 80 years or more with active or convalescent COVID-19.

The V and J genes are TRBV19 and TRBJ2-3; D may be TRBD2 (5 bases). There are 15 residues in the CDR3. Germline values: CDR1 LNHDA, CDR2 SQIVND (reference sequence). The V gene lost 5 bases and the J gene lost 0 bases, with 12 bases spanning the gap. The CDR3 sequence: CASSWDWTSTDTQYF. The DNA for the CDR3 is TGTGCCAGTAGTTGGGATTGGACTAGCACAGATACGCAGTATTTT.

This clone appeared a single time. The chain uses TRBV2 and TRBJ2-3; perhaps TRBD2 as D (6 bases). The CDR3 is 16 residues long. Germline values: CDR1 SNHLY, CDR2 FYNNEI. Deletions cut 1 base from V and 6 bases from J, with 17 bases between. CDR3 DNA sequence: TGTGCCAGCAGTGAAGAAGGCTGGGGGGACGGGGATACGCAGTATTTT. It yields the protein CASSEEGWGDGDTQYF.

V is TRBV5-6 and J is TRBJ2-7; TRBD2 might be the D (6 bases). Germline-derived CDR1 and CDR2 are SGHDT and YYEEEE. Trimming shortened V by 0 bases and J by 4 bases, and 11 bases separated the two germline ends. The CDR3 extends over 14 amino acids. CDR3 region: CASSLELAVYEQYF. The DNA for the CDR3 is TGTGCCAGCAGCTTGGAACTAGCAGTTTACGAGCAGTACTTC.